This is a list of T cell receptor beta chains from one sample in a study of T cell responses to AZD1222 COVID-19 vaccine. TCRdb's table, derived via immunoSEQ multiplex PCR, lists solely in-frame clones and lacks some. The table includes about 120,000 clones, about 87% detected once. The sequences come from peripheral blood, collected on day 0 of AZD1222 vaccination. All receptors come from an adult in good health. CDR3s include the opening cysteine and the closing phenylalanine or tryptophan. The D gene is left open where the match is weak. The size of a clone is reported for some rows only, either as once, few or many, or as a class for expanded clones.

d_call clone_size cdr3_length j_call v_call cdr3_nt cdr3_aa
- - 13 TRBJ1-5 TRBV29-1 TGCGCGGTGGGACTGAGTAGCAATCAGCCCCAGCATTTT CAVGLSSNQPQHF
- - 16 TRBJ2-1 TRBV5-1 TGCGCCAGCAGCTCGTCCGGGAGAGGGTCCTACAATGAGCAGTTCTTC CASSSSGRGSYNEQFF
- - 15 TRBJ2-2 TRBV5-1 TGCGCCAGCAGCTTGACGGCTTCAAACACCGGGGAGCTGTTTTTT CASSLTASNTGELFF
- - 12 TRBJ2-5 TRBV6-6 TGTGCCAGCGGGGCGGTCCAAGAGACCCAGTACTTC CASGAVQETQYF
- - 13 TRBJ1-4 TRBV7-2 TGTGCCAGCAGCCGCGGGGGCGGGGAAAAACTGTTTTTT CASSRGGGEKLFF
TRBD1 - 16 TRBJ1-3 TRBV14 TGTGCCAGCAGCCAAAAGTCCAGGGGGCATAGAAACACCATATATTTT CASSQKSRGHRNTIYF
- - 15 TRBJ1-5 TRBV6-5 TGTGCCACCCGTCGGGGCTCGGGCAGCAATCAGCCCCAGCATTTT CATRRGSGSNQPQHF
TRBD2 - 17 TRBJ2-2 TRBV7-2 TGTGCCAGCAGCAAGGGACTAGCGGGTTCGGGTGCCGGGGAGCTGTTTTTT CASSKGLAGSGAGELFF
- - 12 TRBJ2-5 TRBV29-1 TGCAGCGTTGAGGACAGACAAGAGACCCAGTACTTC CSVEDRQETQYF
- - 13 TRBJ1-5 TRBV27 TGTGCCAGCAGTTCAGGGTCGAGGCAGCCCCAGCATTTT CASSSGSRQPQHF
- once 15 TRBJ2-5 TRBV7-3 TGTGCCAGCAGCTTAGTGGGCGGAGACCAAGAGACCCAGTACTTC CASSLVGGDQETQYF
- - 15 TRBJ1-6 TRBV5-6 TGTGCCAGCAGGGGTGGGACTCGACGTGGATCACCCCTCCACTTT CASRGGTRRGSPLHF
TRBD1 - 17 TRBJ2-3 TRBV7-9 TGTGCCAGCAGCTTAGGGCAACAGGGGGCTTCCACAGATACGCAGTATTTT CASSLGQQGASTDTQYF
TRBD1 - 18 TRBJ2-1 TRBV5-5 TGTGCCAGCAGCTCCTTGCTCCGGGACAGGGTTAGTAGCAATGAGCAGTTCTTC CASSSLLRDRVSSNEQFF
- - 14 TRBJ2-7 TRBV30 TGTGCCTCTCACGGGGCAGGGAGCTCCTACGAGCAGTACTTC CASHGAGSSYEQYF
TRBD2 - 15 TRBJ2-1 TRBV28 TGTGCCAGCAGTTTGGCAGGGCCATCAGCGGGAGATAAGTTCTTC CASSLAGPSAGDKFF
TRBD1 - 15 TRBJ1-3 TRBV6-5 TGTGCCAGCAGGACAGGGGCCCGCTCTGGAAACACCATATATTTT CASRTGARSGNTIYF
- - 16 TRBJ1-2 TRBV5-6 TGTGCCAGTACATCGGGAGTAGTTGGCCTTAACTATGGCTACACCTTC CASTSGVVGLNYGYTF